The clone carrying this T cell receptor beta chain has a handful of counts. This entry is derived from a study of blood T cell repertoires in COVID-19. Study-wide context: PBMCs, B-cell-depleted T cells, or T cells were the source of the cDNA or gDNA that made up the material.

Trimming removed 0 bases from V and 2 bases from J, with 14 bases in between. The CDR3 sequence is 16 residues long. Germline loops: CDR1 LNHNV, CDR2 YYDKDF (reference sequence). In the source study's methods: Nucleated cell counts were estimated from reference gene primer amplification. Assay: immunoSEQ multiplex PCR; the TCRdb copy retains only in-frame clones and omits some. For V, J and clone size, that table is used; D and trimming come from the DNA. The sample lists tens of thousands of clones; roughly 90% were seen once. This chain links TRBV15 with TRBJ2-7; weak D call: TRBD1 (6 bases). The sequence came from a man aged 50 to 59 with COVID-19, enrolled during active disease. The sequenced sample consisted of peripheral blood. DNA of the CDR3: TGTGCCACCAGCAGAGATTCAGTTACAGGGACCTACGAGCAGTACTTC. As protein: CATSRDSVTGTYEQYF.